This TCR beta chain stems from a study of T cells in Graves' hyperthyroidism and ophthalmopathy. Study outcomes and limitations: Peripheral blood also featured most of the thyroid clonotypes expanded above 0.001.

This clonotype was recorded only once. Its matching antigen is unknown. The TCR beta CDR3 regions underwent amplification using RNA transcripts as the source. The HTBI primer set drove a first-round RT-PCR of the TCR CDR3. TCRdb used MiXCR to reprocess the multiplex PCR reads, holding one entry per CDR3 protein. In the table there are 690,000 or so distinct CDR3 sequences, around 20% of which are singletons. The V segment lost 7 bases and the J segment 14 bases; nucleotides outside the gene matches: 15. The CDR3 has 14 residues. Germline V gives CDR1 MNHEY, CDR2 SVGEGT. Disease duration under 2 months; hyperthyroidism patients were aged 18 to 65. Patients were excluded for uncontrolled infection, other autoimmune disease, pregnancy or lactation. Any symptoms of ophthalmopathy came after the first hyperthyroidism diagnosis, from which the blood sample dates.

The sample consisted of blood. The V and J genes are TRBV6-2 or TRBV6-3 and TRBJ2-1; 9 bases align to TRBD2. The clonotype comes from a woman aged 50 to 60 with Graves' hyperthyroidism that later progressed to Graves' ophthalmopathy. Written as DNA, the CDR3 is TGTGCCAGCACTATCGGGGCGGGGGGGCCCACGGAGTTCTTC. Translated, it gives CASTIGAGGPTEFF.